This TCR beta chain derives from a study of cytomegalovirus exposure and HLA in healthy donors (dated 2017 in TCRdb). Some background on the complete study: An earlier analysis of roughly 500 of the donors reported 250 to 350 Gb of sequence data and around 120 million unique TCR beta sequences obtained from 150 million to 200 million T cells. An earlier analysis of some 500 of the donors used high-throughput TCR beta sequencing to judge whether each TCR beta V gene segment behaved as functional or pseudogenic. The study profiled the T cell repertoires of 500 to 800 subjects by immunosequencing and related them to cytomegalovirus serostatus. A later genetic analysis took genome-wide SNP genotypes for about 55% of the 666 donors and used that subset as a discovery cohort. Both class I and class II loci were covered by HLA typing, at four-digit resolution. Roughly 300 gigabases of sequencing data and approximately 80 million unique TCR sequences were included in an early release covering roughly 600 HLA-typed donors. To study patterns of TCR occurrence, a later analysis re-analyzed previously published TCR beta repertoires from 666 donors and added high-resolution HLA genotyping. Among approximately 370 genotyped donors of the cohort, an average of around 240,000 unique TCR beta nucleotide sequences was sequenced per donor, of which roughly 18% were non-productive. Of the roughly 400 genotyped donors, approximately 82% fell in the genetic ancestry cluster associated with self-reported Caucasian donors. The number of donors typed differed by locus, with roughly 620-630 for A, B, C, DRB1 and DQB1, roughly 520 for DQA1, some 570 for DPA1, and around 430 for DPB1. Besides the first cohort of under 700 subjects, a separate validation cohort made up of 95 to 150 different subjects was used. The study aimed to test whether signatures of past pathogen exposure could be identified by cataloging public T cell receptors. Donor age, sex, ethnicity and CMV serostatus were compiled together with the repertoire data. To predict cytomegalovirus infection status, the study brought together high-throughput TCR immunosequencing, statistical association of individual TCRs with disease status, and machine learning. All discovery cohort repertoires had been generated on a single sequencing platform. Four or five DR-DQ haplotypes were treated as single units for association and clustering because of strong linkage in the cohort. Rather than drawing on any new phenotypic data, the later analysis identified candidate immune exposures from TCR beta sequences and the way those sequences occurred across donors. The full study reports these points: In an earlier analysis of about 550 of the donors, most TCR beta V segments were observed in productive rearrangements about 90% or about 30% of the time, broadly matching IMGT annotations. Specific HLA alleles were associated with 16,951 TCR beta sequences at a false discovery rate of 0.05 in a later analysis. In both the original and validation cohorts, the classifier was reported to diagnose cytomegalovirus status with high specificity and sensitivity. A later analysis found that most CMV-associated TCR beta chains appeared HLA-restricted, with HLA associations seemingly driven largely by CMV exposure. Compared with equally common non-associated chains, HLA-associated TCR beta chains in a later analysis were more clonally expanded and had lower generation probabilities. Linkage disequilibrium might explain the correlated functional status among segregating V segments, but an unknown experimental factor could not be ruled out. According to a later analysis, parvovirus B19, influenza, CMV and Epstein-Barr virus appeared linked to several top co-occurrence clusters. Assigning TCR associations to individual alleles was difficult when HLA alleles, especially DR and DQ, strongly co-occurred. CMV serostatus was the only immune exposure information available for the cohort. Three of the identified cytomegalovirus-associated TCR beta chains were confirmed in vitro to be specific for cytomegalovirus antigens. Across donors, most TCR sequences were observed very rarely, whereas some public TCRs were present in many individuals. Because counts were too low, roughly 17 rarely observed V segments, including chromosome 9 orphons, were left out of the earlier analysis of 500 to 650 of the donors. An association between a missense DCLRE1C variant and V-gene and J-gene trimming of TCR beta chains was found in a later genetic analysis and replicated in an independent cohort. According to the authors, the approach could potentially be generalized to other disease states and immunological phenotypes. Roughly uniform sequencing depth across donors was assumed in presence/absence analyses, although this assumption may not hold. A further reported finding was that TCR beta sequences accurately predicted the HLA-A and HLA-B alleles for most subjects in the first cohort. The cohort was sequenced for TCR beta chains only, and without alpha or paired-chain data the features that could be detected were limited. The 87-base-pair reads could not distinguish some IMGT-functional V segments, including TRBV6-2 and TRBV6-3, so those segments were excluded. In a later analysis, the rate of TCR association differed among HLA loci, with DRB1 alleles having the most associated TCRs and HLA-C alleles having the fewest. HLA typing was unavailable for some donors at each locus, so association tests used only the typed subset. A cluster of highly shared sequence variants was judged likely to be a technical artifact of the sequencing pipeline. A total of 150 or so TCR beta chains were listed by the study as associated with cytomegalovirus. A later genetic analysis reported fewer N-insertions in productive TCRs among donors in an Asian-associated ancestry cluster than the roughly 620-donor mean.

Based on the germline V gene, the CDR1 and CDR2 sequences are SGDLS and YYNGEE. Reading from cysteine to phenylalanine, the CDR3 counts 14 amino acids. Only the CDR3 part of the read is kept: 42 bases, read in frame from the first base. About this clone itself: Its antigen is still unknown. The record has no base qualities; no much larger clone is one base away.

The library was built by means of the immunoSEQ multiplex PCR assay. A mixture of 60 forward primers for TCR Vbeta segments and 13 reverse primers for TCR Jbeta segments was used in the multiplex PCR. Amplification of the CDR3 region of rearranged TCR beta genes was performed with a multiplex PCR assay on genomic DNA. On the Illumina HiSeq System, the amplified TCR beta libraries were sequenced as 87-base-pair reads. In the paper's pipeline: A later analysis tallied roughly 76 million unique TCR beta chains across the 666 repertoires, and approximately 12 million of those chains were shared by two or more donors. Raw reads were error-corrected and collapsed into unique sequences with a nearest-neighbor algorithm that merged closely related sequences to remove PCR and sequencing errors. Alignment of CDR3 sequences to IMGT reference sequences was used to assign V, D and J gene segments. For a sequence to be retained, a match of at least six nucleotides to both a V gene segment and a J gene segment was required. A rearrangement counted as productive if the CDR3 had no stop codons and remained in frame with V and J, and every other rearrangement counted as non-productive. Following IMGT convention, CDR3 was defined as the stretch from the second conserved V-encoded cysteine to the conserved J-encoded phenylalanine. Sequences without an unambiguous match to a single V gene segment were excluded from the earlier analysis of over 500 of the donors. An earlier analysis of 450 to 650 of the donors called V segments functional above 56.7% productive rearrangements and segregating when the between-donor standard deviation exceeded 5%. A statistical classification framework was built for diagnosing cytomegalovirus status from the catalog of TCR beta chain sequences. In a later analysis, TCR nucleotide sequences were compared against IMGT/GENE-DB human TR gene sequences so that V and J genes could be assigned. In a later analysis, CDR3 sequences and most-parsimonious VDJ recombination scenarios were assigned using the TCRdist pipeline. In a later analysis, every TCR beta chain was defined by the combination of its CDR3 amino acid sequence and its V-gene family, and reads without a unique V-gene family were dropped. A later analysis removed 450 to 600 highly shared, low-generation-probability nucleotide sequences to deal with suspected cross-contamination and a sequencing artifact. In a later analysis, a clonal expansion index for each public chain was calculated from normalized within-repertoire ranks of inferred template counts. In a later analysis, generation probabilities were computed with a VDJ recombination model fitted to out-of-frame rearrangements, and the resulting probabilities were checked against IGoR. A later analysis scored TCR-TCR, TCR-HLA and TCR-CMV co-occurrence with hypergeometric tests, applying a repertoire-size bias correction to TCR pairs. False discovery rates were estimated in a later analysis by permuting HLA or CMV assignments 20 times. In a later analysis, co-occurring TCRs were grouped using DBSCAN, with TCRdist sequence similarity added in when clustering inside HLA-allele-positive subsets. Co-occurrence clustering excluded repertoires with fewer than 30,000 or more than 120,000 public chains, plus five with anomalous nucleotide sharing. The table comes from immuneACCESS by way of TCRdb, which keeps in-frame sequences with V and J called. Part of the clones is missing from these tables; in studies checked, under half for an unresolved V gene and the rest for unknown reasons. Clone size and V and J calls were adopted from that table, with D and trimming inferred from the DNA. The sample table shows some 100,000 clones, and roughly 80% are seen once. Jointly, the top ten make up around 4.3% of the sample.

In total, 600 or so healthy bone marrow donors made up the cohort. All cohort members were sampled while nominally healthy, although unrecorded immune exposures were likely present. The donor tested CMV seropositive, placing the donor among the 290 or so seropositive members of the cohort. Each donor provided a peripheral blood sample, and peripheral blood mononuclear cells were used for TCR beta sequencing. Genomic DNA extraction from the blood cell samples was performed with the Qiagen DNeasy Blood Extraction Kit. Material: PBMCs. The receptor was isolated from a woman between 35 and 50 years old in good health and CMV-seropositive. Recombination connected TRBV9 to TRBJ2-5; TRBD1 matches 10 bases in the middle. The J call could be wrong; TRBJ2-7 is a better fit for the DNA end. The encoded CDR3 is CASSADRGAYEQYF. The DNA sequence is given as TGTGCCAGCAGCGCGGACAGGGGGGCCTACGAGCAGTACTTC.